A selection of T cell receptor beta chains follows, all from one sample in a study of T-cell reconstitution after alpha-beta-depleted transplantation in children. TCRdb re-called the PCR reads through MiXCR, storing one row per CDR3 protein. Among 350,000 to 500,000 distinct CDR3 sequences listed, around 46% were seen once. The sequences come from PBMCs, collected before TCRalphabeta/CD19-depleted stem cell transplant. The receptors shown here come from a girl aged 2-10 years with aplastic anemia, due to receive a stem cell transplant. Both conserved end residues are part of each CDR3. D genes are given only for firm matches. Clone size appears in some rows only: once, few, many, or a class for an expanded clone.

>15|TRBV10-3|-|TRBJ2-3|-
CAISERGYPTDTQYF
TGTGCCATCAGTGAGCGGGGGTACCCGACAGATACGCAGTATTTT
>14|TRBV20-1|-|TRBJ2-7|TRBD1
CSAASTGGSYEQYF
TGCAGTGCCGCATCGACAGGGGGGTCCTACGAGCAGTACTTC
>12|TRBV20-1|-|TRBJ1-3|-
CSARNTGNTIYF
TGCAGTGCTAGGAATACCGGAAACACCATATATTTT
>13|TRBV2|-|TRBJ2-5|TRBD2
CASSEAGLGIQYF
TGTGCCAGCAGTGAAGCCGGACTAGGGATCCAGTACTTC
>14|TRBV6-2/TRBV6-3|few|TRBJ2-1|-
CASTGGLAYNEQFF
TGTGCCAGCACAGGCGGCCTTGCCTACAATGAGCAGTTCTTC
>15|TRBV7-9|few|TRBJ2-7|TRBD2
CASSLSETSGNEQYF
TGTGCCAGCAGCTTAAGTGAAACTAGCGGGAACGAGCAGTACTTC
>12|TRBV5-5|few|TRBJ2-2|-
CASSKGSGELFF
TGTGCCAGCAGTAAGGGGTCCGGGGAGCTGTTTTTT
>13|TRBV12-3/TRBV12-4|many|TRBJ2-7|-
CASSSDAHYEQYF
TGTGCCAGCAGTTCGGACGCCCACTACGAGCAGTACTTC
>13|TRBV20-1|-|TRBJ2-3|-
CSAGPRRPDTQYF
TGCAGTGCTGGCCCTCGGAGGCCTGATACGCAGTATTTT
>18|TRBV5-1|few|TRBJ2-5|-
CASSEAGDKLGVKETQYF
TGCGCCAGCAGCGAGGCAGGAGATAAACTTGGCGTAAAAGAGACCCAGTACTTC
>10|TRBV20-1|many|TRBJ2-3|-
CSAKQDTQYF
TGCAGTGCTAAGCAGGATACGCAGTATTTT
>16|TRBV10-3|-|TRBJ2-3|TRBD2
CAISKEAGGSTDTQYF
TGTGCCATCAGTAAAGAAGCGGGAGGGAGCACAGATACGCAGTATTTT
>13|TRBV27|-|TRBJ2-7|TRBD1
CASSQGVMYEQYF
TGTGCCAGCAGTCAGGGGGTTATGTACGAGCAGTACTTC
>15|TRBV20-1|-|TRBJ2-1|-
CSARWGGSSYNEQFF
TGCAGTGCTCGTTGGGGCGGGTCCTCCTACAATGAGCAGTTCTTC
>12|TRBV20-1|-|TRBJ2-7|-
CSEGLINYEQYF
TGCAGTGAGGGGCTAATCAACTACGAGCAGTACTTC
>13|TRBV20-1|-|TRBJ2-7|-
CSGAQDTPGEQYF
TGCAGTGGAGCCCAGGACACGCCAGGGGAGCAGTACTTC
>21|TRBV27|-|TRBJ1-2|TRBD1
CASSPGKYGTGVLSPNYGYTF
TGTGCCAGCAGTCCCGGGAAATACGGGACAGGGGTCCTTTCTCCTAACTATGGCTACACCTTC
>13|TRBV20-1|-|TRBJ2-7|TRBD2
CSAEPGLAGEQYF
TGCAGTGCAGAACCGGGACTAGCGGGAGAGCAGTACTTC
>15|TRBV9|few|TRBJ1-2|-
CASSVGGRAPYGYTF
TGTGCCAGCAGCGTAGGAGGCAGGGCACCCTATGGCTACACCTTC
>15|TRBV6-1|-|TRBJ2-5|TRBD2
CASSEMSSGKETQYF
TGTGCCAGCAGTGAAATGTCTAGCGGGAAAGAGACCCAGTACTTC
>16|TRBV5-1|few|TRBJ2-3|TRBD1
CASSLSDRALGDTQYF
TGCGCCAGCAGCCTCTCGGACAGGGCCCTCGGGGATACGCAGTATTTT
>15|TRBV18|-|TRBJ2-7|-
CASSNPGLGDYEQYF
TGTGCCAGCTCAAACCCGGGACTTGGGGACTACGAGCAGTACTTC
>14|TRBV29-1|many|TRBJ2-2|TRBD1
CSVEGGQSTGELFF
TGCAGCGTTGAAGGGGGACAGAGCACCGGGGAGCTGTTTTTT
>14|TRBV6-1|many|TRBJ1-2|TRBD1
CASSVYRGGEGYTF
TGTGCCAGCAGTGTCTACAGGGGTGGAGAAGGCTACACCTTC